This TCR beta chain derives from a study of PD-1 blockade in classical Hodgkin lymphoma. In the study overall: Patients were given intravenous nivolumab, 3 mg/kg, every 2 weeks.

Study results and caveats: Compared with baseline, CD4+ but not CD8+ TCR diversity had risen significantly by C4D1. Those achieving complete response showed baseline diversity like newly diagnosed patients.

V was shortened by 3 bases and J by 10 bases, with 10 bases between the two germline ends. Germline CDR1 and CDR2: MGHRA and YSYEKL. This CDR3 contains 13 residues. Sample time point: cycle 4 day 1 (C4D1), after around six weeks of nivolumab. Relapse was seen in all patients after autologous stem cell transplantation, and brentuximab vedotin exposure was variable. Out of thawed PBMCs, magnetic negative selection purified CD4+ T cells. Data came from immunoSEQ multiplex PCR; TCRdb stores just in-frame clones and leaves some out. Seen here are tens of thousands of clones, approximately 90% observed once, and the top ten hold around 0.44%. In regard to this clone: The antigen remains undetermined.

The chain recombines TRBV4-1 with TRBJ1-6; weak D call: TRBD1 (6 bases). The input for sequencing was CD4+ T cells from blood, taken before the fourth cycle of nivolumab. This TCR derives from a human donor with classical Hodgkin lymphoma. Written as DNA, the CDR3 is TGCGCCAGCAGCCAGAACAGGGAGTCACCCCTCCACTTT. Translating gives CASSQNRESPLHF.